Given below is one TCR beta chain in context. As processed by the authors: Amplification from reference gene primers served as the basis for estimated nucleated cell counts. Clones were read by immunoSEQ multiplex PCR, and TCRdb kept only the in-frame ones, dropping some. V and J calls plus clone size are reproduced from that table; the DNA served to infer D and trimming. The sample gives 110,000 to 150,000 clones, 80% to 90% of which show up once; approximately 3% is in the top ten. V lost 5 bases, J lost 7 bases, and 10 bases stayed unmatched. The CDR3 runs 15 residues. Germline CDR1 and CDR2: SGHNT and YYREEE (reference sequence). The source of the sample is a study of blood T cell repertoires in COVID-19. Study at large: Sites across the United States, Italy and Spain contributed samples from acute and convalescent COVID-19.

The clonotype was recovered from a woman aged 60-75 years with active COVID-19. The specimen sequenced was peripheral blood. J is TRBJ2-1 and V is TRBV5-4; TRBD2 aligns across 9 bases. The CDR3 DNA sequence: TGTGCCAGCAGGCTGAATAGCGGGAGTACGAATGAGCAGTTCTTC. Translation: CASRLNSGSTNEQFF.